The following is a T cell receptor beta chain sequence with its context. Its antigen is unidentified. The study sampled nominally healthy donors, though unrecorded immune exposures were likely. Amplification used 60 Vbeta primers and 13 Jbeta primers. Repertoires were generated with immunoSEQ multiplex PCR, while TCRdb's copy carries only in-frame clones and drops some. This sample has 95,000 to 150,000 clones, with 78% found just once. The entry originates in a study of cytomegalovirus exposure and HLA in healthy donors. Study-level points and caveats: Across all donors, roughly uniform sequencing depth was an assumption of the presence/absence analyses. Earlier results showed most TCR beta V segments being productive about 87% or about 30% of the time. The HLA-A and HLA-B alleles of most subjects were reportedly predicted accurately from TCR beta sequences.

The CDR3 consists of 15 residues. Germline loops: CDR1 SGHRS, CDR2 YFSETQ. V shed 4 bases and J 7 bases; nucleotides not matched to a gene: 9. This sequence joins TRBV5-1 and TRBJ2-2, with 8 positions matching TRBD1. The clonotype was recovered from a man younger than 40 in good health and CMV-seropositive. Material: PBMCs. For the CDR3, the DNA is TGCGCCAGCAGCAGGGGACAGGCTCCTATCGGGGAGCTGTTTTTT. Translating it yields CASSRGQAPIGELFF.